This TCR beta chain was observed in a study of blood T cell repertoires in COVID-19. Background on the study: The samples span acute and convalescent COVID-19 from the United States, Italy and Spain. The analysed material was cDNA or gDNA that came from T cells, B-cell-depleted T cells, or PBMCs.

Here immunoSEQ multiplex PCR was the method, and the copy in TCRdb shows in-frame clones only, minus some. The sample has 450,000 to 600,000 clones; roughly 87% are singletons. This clone was detected a few times. CDR3 length: 18 amino acids. V shed 5 bases and J 7 bases; nucleotides not matched to a gene: 16. The germline V gene has CDR1 SGHVS and CDR2 FNYEAQ. Assignments of participants to cohorts depended upon their own reported clinical history. Donors in Cohort 3 who had recovered were those with two negative PCRs, healthcare professional clearance, or resolution of their symptoms. The TCR was taken from a woman under 30 who had recovered from COVID-19. V gene TRBV7-6 combines with J gene TRBJ1-4; 10 bases line up with TRBD1. The sequencing input was PBMCs or T cells enriched from blood (not recorded which). Written as DNA, the CDR3 is TGTGCCAGCAGCCCCCAGATCCCTGGGACAGGGGAGGGTGAAAAACTGTTTTTT. This translates into CASSPQIPGTGEGEKLFF.